This TCR beta chain originates from a study of Graves' ophthalmopathy and Graves' hyperthyroidism. General study points: A 13-signature model separated ophthalmopathy from stable hyperthyroidism, just over 85% sensitivity, 81.08% specificity.

At least ten counts were recorded for this clonotype. Its specificity is unknown. Amplification from RNA transcripts yielded the TCR beta CDR3 regions. Second-round multiplex PCR came after a first-round RT-PCR that employed HTBI primers. A single record per CDR3 protein comes from TCRdb applying MiXCR to the multiplex PCR reads. The sample holds about 500,000 distinct CDR3 sequences, about 15% seen once. The clonotype was recovered from a woman in her 30s with Graves' ophthalmopathy. Sequences were obtained from blood.

CDR3 coding DNA: TGTGCCAGTGCGGAGGGTTTTGGCAATCAGCCCCAGCATTTT. Translating gives CASAEGFGNQPQHF. This chain uses TRBV27 with TRBJ1-5; D remains ambiguous. Trimming removed 9 bases at V and 2 bases at J, with 14 bases between. Germline CDR1 reads MNHEY; CDR2 reads SMNVEV (reference sequence). The CDR3 has 14 residues.